Following are 31 T cell receptor beta chains from one sample sequenced in a study of early T cells in non-severe SARS-CoV-2 infection. TCRdb independently ran MiXCR on the 5' RACE reads; one entry per CDR3 protein. The data hold 50,000 or so distinct CDR3 sequences, with about 13% observed a single time. Sequencing input: whole blood. These receptors were taken from an adult who was a healthcare worker with PCR-confirmed SARS-CoV-2 infection or an uninfected control (not recorded which).

This clonotype has ten or more counts. J is TRBJ2-5 and V is TRBV29-1; D not resolved. CDR1 is SQVTM and CDR2 is ANQGSEA in the germline V gene. V lost 7 bases and J lost 5, with 11 bases in between. The CDR3 runs 11 residues. The CDR3 sequence: CSARPSETQYF. CDR3 nucleotide sequence: TGCAGCGCCCGACCCTCGGAGACCCAGTACTTC. Combining the CDR3 with reference TRBV29-1 and TRBJ2-5 gives the whole variable domain SAVISQKPSRDICQRGTSLTIQCQVDSQVTMMFWYRQQPGQSLTLIATANQGSEATYESGFVIDKFPISRPNLTFSTLTVSNMSPEDSSIYLCSARPSETQYFGPGTRLLVL.

This clonotype has at least ten counts. The genes are TRBV6-5 and TRBJ1-2; D is perhaps TRBD1 (5 bases). Germline CDR1 is MNHEY and CDR2 is SVGAGI. With 4 bases removed from V and 5 bases from J, the gap between germline ends came to 17 bases. The CDR3 covers 15 residues. CDR3 sequence reads: CASSSQGGGSYGYTF. The CDR3 nucleotides read TGTGCCAGCAGTTCCCAGGGTGGGGGTTCTTATGGCTACACCTTC.

The CDR3 protein is CASTPGGGSYNEQFF. CDR3 bases: TGTGCCAGCACCCCCGGGGGGGGCTCCTACAATGAGCAGTTCTTC. The rearrangement uses TRBV28 and TRBJ2-1; 8 bases align to TRBD2. There are 15 residues in the CDR3. V lost 7 bases to trimming and J lost 0 bases; unmatched junction nucleotides: 5. From germline, CDR1 is MDHEN and CDR2 SYDVKM.

There are many counts of this clonotype. This rearrangement joins TRBV20-1 to TRBJ1-1, with D possibly TRBD1 on 5 matching bases. V was pared by 1 base and J by 4 bases, with 10 bases between. The CDR3 covers 13 residues. CDR1 and CDR2 from the germline V gene are DFQATT and SNEGSKA (reference sequence). CDR3 bases: TGCAGTGCTAGAGTCCCAGGGACCACTGAAGCTTTCTTT. This encodes CSARVPGTTEAFF.

This clonotype was observed a few times. The chain employs TRBV7-6 and TRBJ2-1; D is unresolved. Per the germline V gene, CDR1 is SGHVS and CDR2 is FNYEAQ. V was cut by 0 bases and J by 3 bases, with 9 bases left in between. There are 15 residues in the CDR3. Written as DNA, the CDR3 is TGTGCCAGCAGCTTAGCTCCCGGAGTCTACAATGAGCAGTTCTTC. This codes for CASSLAPGVYNEQFF.

The chain combines TRBV20-1 with TRBJ2-1; maybe TRBD2 (6 bases). From germline, CDR1 is DFQATT and CDR2 SNEGSKA (reference sequence). The germline V and J ends were trimmed by 3 bases and 0 bases, with 9 bases remaining between them. CDR3 length: 14 amino acids. The CDR3 region is CSARDYRSYNEQFF. The CDR3 DNA reads as TGCAGTGCTAGGGACTACCGCTCCTACAATGAGCAGTTCTTC.

This clonotype showed up many times. CDR3 region: CASTPGDFKDEQYF. The DNA for the CDR3 is TGTGCCAGCACTCCGGGGGACTTTAAAGACGAGCAGTACTTC. V gene TRBV28 combines with J gene TRBJ2-7; weak D call: TRBD2 (6 bases). V was pared by 7 bases and J by 5 bases, with 18 bases between. There are 14 residues in the CDR3. CDR1 and CDR2 (germline): MDHEN, SYDVKM.

This clonotype was counted at least ten times. The chain couples TRBV4-1 to TRBJ2-7, with 13 positions matching TRBD2. Germline V gene data show CDR1 as MGHRA and CDR2 as YSYEKL. With 4 bases clipped from V and 3 bases from J, the junction kept 3 bases outside the gene matches. The CDR3 runs 15 residues. The DNA of the CDR3 is TGCGCCAGCAGCCTCCGGACTAGCGGGAGCTACGAGCAGTACTTC. It is translated as CASSLRTSGSYEQYF.

V is TRBV28 and J is TRBJ1-3; D not resolved. Germline loops: CDR1 MDHEN, CDR2 SYDVKM. This CDR3 has 18 residues. Trimming took off 3 bases at V and 0 bases at J, with 18 bases between the two ends. The CDR3 sequence is CASSFSDAWRYSGNTIYF. DNA for the CDR3: TGTGCCAGCAGTTTCTCGGATGCCTGGCGGTACTCTGGAAACACCATATATTTT.

The rearrangement uses TRBV27 and TRBJ1-1; D is possibly TRBD1 (6 bases). This CDR3 region has 13 residues. Trimming stripped 5 bases from V and 13 bases from J, with 20 bases between. CDR1 and CDR2 (germline): MNHEY, SMNVEV (reference sequence). The CDR3: CASSGQSGDGVFF. The CDR3 DNA sequence: TGTGCCAGCAGTGGACAGTCTGGGGATGGAGTTTTCTTT.

This clonotype was detected ten times or more. The chain employs TRBV20-1 and TRBJ1-3; D uncertain. The CDR3 spans 12 residues. The V end lost 5 bases, the J end lost 2 bases, and 7 bases lay between the germline ends. CDR1 and CDR2 from the germline V gene are DFQATT and SNEGSKA (reference sequence). The CDR3 nucleotides read TGCAGTGCTGCCCTGGCTGGAAACACCATATATTTT. It is translated as CSAALAGNTIYF.

This clonotype was observed at least ten times. This chain joins TRBV29-1 and TRBJ1-5; D is uncertain. Per germline, CDR1 SQVTM and CDR2 ANQGSEA. Trimming pared 4 bases from V and 2 bases from J, leaving 6 bases between. The CDR3 spans 12 residues. The CDR3, as DNA: TGCAGCGTTGGGACGGGCAATCAGCCCCAGCATTTT. Encoded protein: CSVGTGNQPQHF.

V gene TRBV2 combines with J gene TRBJ2-2; a weak D match, TRBD2 (5 bases). Per germline, CDR1 SNHLY and CDR2 FYNNEI. V was clipped by 3 bases and J by 6 bases, with 14 bases between them. The length of the CDR3 is 15 residues. CDR3 loop: CASSEEWLAAGELFF. Here the CDR3 DNA reads TGTGCCAGCAGTGAGGAATGGCTAGCAGCCGGGGAGCTGTTTTTT. Full variable domain (remainder filled in from reference TRBV2 and TRBJ2-2): EPEVTQTPSHQVTQMGQEVILRCVPISNHLYFYWYRQILGQKVEFLVSFYNNEISEKSEIFDDQFSVERPDGSNFTLKIRSTKLEDSAMYFCASSEEWLAAGELFFGEGSRLTVL.

The chain's CDR3 is CASSLTGVGGQPQHF. The CDR3 region has the DNA TGTGCCAGCAGCCTTACAGGGGTTGGGGGGCAGCCCCAGCATTTT. The chain links TRBV7-2 to TRBJ1-5; 7 bases align to TRBD1. The CDR3 runs to 15 residues. Trimming at V came to 5 bases and at J to 7 bases, leaving 11 bases not matched to a gene. Germline CDR1 SGHTA, CDR2 FQGNSA.

This clonotype was seen ten or more times. The chain carries TRBV20-1 and TRBJ2-7; 10 bases are a match to TRBD1. The CDR3 is made up of 15 amino acids. The germline CDR1 and CDR2 sequences are DFQATT and SNEGSKA (reference sequence). V was clipped by 0 bases and J by 5 bases; unmatched bases: 7. The CDR3 bases are TGCAGTGCTAGAGATTGGGACAGGGGAGTCCACGAGCAGTACTTC. It translates to CSARDWDRGVHEQYF.

This clonotype has a count of ten or more. The rearrangement joins TRBV27 to TRBJ2-1; 7 positions match TRBD1. CDR1 is MNHEY and CDR2 is SMNVEV in the germline V gene (reference sequence). The CDR3 is 16 residues long. Trimming took 3 bases from V and 7 from J; bases not matched to a gene: 12. CDR3 DNA: TGTGCCAGCAGTTTGAAGGGAACAGGGGTATGGAATGAGCAGTTCTTC. It is translated as CASSLKGTGVWNEQFF.

This clonotype was detected many times. This rearrangement joins TRBV20-1 to TRBJ1-2; D remains unclear. Germline loops: CDR1 DFQATT, CDR2 SNEGSKA (reference sequence). This CDR3 spans 12 amino acids. V lost 6 bases and J 7 bases, leaving 15 bases between the germline ends. The CDR3 DNA reads TGCAGTGCATTCAAAGGCGCGGGTGGCTACACCTTC. Translation: CSAFKGAGGYTF.

The table lists this clonotype with a few counts. The J gene is TRBJ2-7, the V gene TRBV27; D not resolved. Deletions cut 5 bases from V and 6 bases from J, with 8 bases between. The CDR3 has 11 residues. CDR1 MNHEY and CDR2 SMNVEV come from the germline V gene (reference sequence). As DNA, the CDR3 is TGTGCCAGCAGTGCCCTGGGCGAGCAGTACTTC. This codes for CASSALGEQYF.

Only a few counts were recorded for this clonotype. The V gene is TRBV6-5, the J gene TRBJ1-1, with TRBD1 matching 9 bases. CDR3 length: 13 residues. The V and J ends lost 8 bases and 4 bases, in that order; junction bases with no gene match: 5. Germline V lookup: CDR1 MNHEY, CDR2 SVGAGI. CDR3 DNA: TGTGCCAGCCGACAACAGGGGGCCACTGAAGCTTTCTTT. The encoded protein is CASRQQGATEAFF.

V gene TRBV12-3 or TRBV12-4 combines with J gene TRBJ2-5; D is unresolved. V lost 5 bases and J lost 1, with 14 bases in between. This CDR3 is built from 15 residues. CDR3 coding DNA: TGTGCCAGCAGTACCTCCAACAGCACCCAAGAGACCCAGTACTTC. The encoded protein is CASSTSNSTQETQYF.

This clonotype has a handful of counts. This chain joins TRBV6-5 and TRBJ2-7, with TRBD2 matching 7 bases. V gave up 6 bases and J gave up 2 bases; unmatched junction bases: 10. Germline assignment: CDR1 MNHEY and CDR2 SVGAGI. This CDR3 is built from 15 residues. The CDR3 is CASRSHEGGAYEQYF. CDR3 nucleotide sequence: TGTGCCAGCAGGTCCCACGAGGGAGGGGCCTACGAGCAGTACTTC.

This clonotype was observed at least ten times. One end of the junction is discordant with germline, which a read error may explain. V and J are TRBV6-4 and TRBJ2-3, with 7 positions matching TRBD2. Germline CDR1 MRHNA, CDR2 SNTAGT. The length of the CDR3 is 16 residues. In DNA form, the CDR3 reads TGTGCCAGCAGTGACCGAGCGGGGTTGAGCACAAATACGCAGTATTTT. Amino acid sequence: CASSDRAGLSTNTQYF.

Points on this clonotype: Its ends do not fully match the called genes, so a read error is possible. The chain couples TRBV7-9 to TRBJ2-1; TRBD1 might be the D (5 bases). The length of the CDR3 is 12 residues. Germline CDR1 reads SEHNR; CDR2 reads FQNEAQ (reference sequence). The CDR3 bases are TGTGCCAGCAGTTTAGGGGTTAATGAGCAGTTCTTC. As protein: CASSLGVNEQFF.

This clonotype was seen at least ten times. The rearrangement links TRBV19 to TRBJ1-5; D gene uncertain. The CDR3 runs to 16 residues. Trimming stripped 7 bases from V and 1 base from J, with 17 bases between. The V gene's germline CDR1 is LNHDA and CDR2 SQIVND (reference sequence). The CDR3 spells CASTPIRGLSNQPQHF. The CDR3 DNA reads as TGTGCCAGTACTCCAATTCGGGGTTTGAGCAATCAGCCCCAGCATTTT. The whole variable domain, remainder taken from reference TRBV19 and TRBJ1-5, is DGGITQSPKYLFRKEGQNVTLSCEQNLNHDAMYWYRQDPGQGLRLIYYSQIVNDFQKGDIAEGYSVSREKKESFPLTVTSAQKNPTAFYLCASTPIRGLSNQPQHFGDGTRLSIL.

This clonotype appeared a few times. The gene calls are TRBV29-1 and TRBJ2-2, with D perhaps TRBD2 (5 bases). Germline V CDR1 and CDR2: SQVTM, ANQGSEA. The V end lost 2 bases, the J end lost 2 bases, and 9 bases lay between the germline ends. The CDR3 runs 14 residues. The CDR3 protein is CSVERGINTGELFF. The DNA for the CDR3 is TGCAGCGTTGAACGGGGAATAAACACCGGGGAGCTGTTTTTT.

This clonotype was seen more than once but under ten times. This chain connects TRBV4-1 to TRBJ1-1; D is ambiguous. This CDR3 is 16 amino acids long. CDR1 is MGHRA and CDR2 is YSYEKL in the germline V gene. Between the trimmed V and J ends, which lost 1 base and 0 bases, there was a span of 12 bases. The CDR3 nucleotides read TGCGCCAGCAGCCAAGCGGCAGCCGGGATGAACACTGAAGCTTTCTTT. Translated: CASSQAAAGMNTEAFF.

This clonotype was recorded at least ten times. V and J are TRBV7-9 and TRBJ2-3; 9 bases align to TRBD1. This CDR3 has 13 residues. Per germline, CDR1 SEHNR and CDR2 FQNEAQ (reference sequence). Trimming removed 1 base from V and 13 bases from J; junction bases left unmatched: 6. This chain's CDR3 is CASSLGPQGAEYF. Written as DNA, the CDR3 is TGTGCCAGCAGCTTAGGGCCACAGGGGGCGGAGTATTTT.

This clonotype appeared a single time. The gene calls are TRBV2 and TRBJ2-3; TRBD2 agrees at 11 bases. CDR3 length equals 16 residues. The V segment lost 6 bases and the J segment 9 bases; nucleotides outside the gene matches: 14. Germline V gene sequence: CDR1 SNHLY, CDR2 FYNNEI. The CDR3 spells CASSPGTSGGSGTQYF. Here the CDR3 DNA reads TGTGCCAGCAGCCCGGGGACTAGCGGAGGGTCAGGGACGCAGTATTTT.

This clonotype was picked up a small number of times. The chain recombines TRBV29-1 with TRBJ1-2, with TRBD1 matching 7 bases. Trimming cost V 3 bases and J 4 bases; bases outside gene matches: 11. The CDR3 extends over 15 amino acids. From germline, CDR1 is SQVTM and CDR2 ANQGSEA. The CDR3 sequence is CSVETTRGSGYGYTF. In DNA form, the CDR3 reads TGCAGCGTTGAGACCACCAGGGGGTCGGGCTATGGCTACACCTTC.

This clonotype was detected a few times. This chain links TRBV9 with TRBJ1-5; D remains ambiguous. With 4 bases removed from V and 3 bases from J, the gap between germline ends came to 11 bases. The CDR3 is made up of 14 amino acids. CDR1 is SGDLS and CDR2 is YYNGEE in the germline V gene. CDR3 amino acids: CASSPPGNNQPQHF. The CDR3 nucleotides are TGTGCCAGCAGCCCCCCCGGGAACAATCAGCCCCAGCATTTT.

This clonotype has at least ten counts. This chain joins TRBV5-1 and TRBJ1-1; D unclear. The germline CDR1 and CDR2 sequences are SGHRS and YFSETQ. Trimming cost V 0 bases and J 4 bases, with 10 bases left between them. The CDR3 consists of 14 residues. The CDR3 DNA reads TGCGCCAGCAGCTTGGTCCCTTCTGGCACTGAAGCTTTCTTT. Translating gives CASSLVPSGTEAFF.